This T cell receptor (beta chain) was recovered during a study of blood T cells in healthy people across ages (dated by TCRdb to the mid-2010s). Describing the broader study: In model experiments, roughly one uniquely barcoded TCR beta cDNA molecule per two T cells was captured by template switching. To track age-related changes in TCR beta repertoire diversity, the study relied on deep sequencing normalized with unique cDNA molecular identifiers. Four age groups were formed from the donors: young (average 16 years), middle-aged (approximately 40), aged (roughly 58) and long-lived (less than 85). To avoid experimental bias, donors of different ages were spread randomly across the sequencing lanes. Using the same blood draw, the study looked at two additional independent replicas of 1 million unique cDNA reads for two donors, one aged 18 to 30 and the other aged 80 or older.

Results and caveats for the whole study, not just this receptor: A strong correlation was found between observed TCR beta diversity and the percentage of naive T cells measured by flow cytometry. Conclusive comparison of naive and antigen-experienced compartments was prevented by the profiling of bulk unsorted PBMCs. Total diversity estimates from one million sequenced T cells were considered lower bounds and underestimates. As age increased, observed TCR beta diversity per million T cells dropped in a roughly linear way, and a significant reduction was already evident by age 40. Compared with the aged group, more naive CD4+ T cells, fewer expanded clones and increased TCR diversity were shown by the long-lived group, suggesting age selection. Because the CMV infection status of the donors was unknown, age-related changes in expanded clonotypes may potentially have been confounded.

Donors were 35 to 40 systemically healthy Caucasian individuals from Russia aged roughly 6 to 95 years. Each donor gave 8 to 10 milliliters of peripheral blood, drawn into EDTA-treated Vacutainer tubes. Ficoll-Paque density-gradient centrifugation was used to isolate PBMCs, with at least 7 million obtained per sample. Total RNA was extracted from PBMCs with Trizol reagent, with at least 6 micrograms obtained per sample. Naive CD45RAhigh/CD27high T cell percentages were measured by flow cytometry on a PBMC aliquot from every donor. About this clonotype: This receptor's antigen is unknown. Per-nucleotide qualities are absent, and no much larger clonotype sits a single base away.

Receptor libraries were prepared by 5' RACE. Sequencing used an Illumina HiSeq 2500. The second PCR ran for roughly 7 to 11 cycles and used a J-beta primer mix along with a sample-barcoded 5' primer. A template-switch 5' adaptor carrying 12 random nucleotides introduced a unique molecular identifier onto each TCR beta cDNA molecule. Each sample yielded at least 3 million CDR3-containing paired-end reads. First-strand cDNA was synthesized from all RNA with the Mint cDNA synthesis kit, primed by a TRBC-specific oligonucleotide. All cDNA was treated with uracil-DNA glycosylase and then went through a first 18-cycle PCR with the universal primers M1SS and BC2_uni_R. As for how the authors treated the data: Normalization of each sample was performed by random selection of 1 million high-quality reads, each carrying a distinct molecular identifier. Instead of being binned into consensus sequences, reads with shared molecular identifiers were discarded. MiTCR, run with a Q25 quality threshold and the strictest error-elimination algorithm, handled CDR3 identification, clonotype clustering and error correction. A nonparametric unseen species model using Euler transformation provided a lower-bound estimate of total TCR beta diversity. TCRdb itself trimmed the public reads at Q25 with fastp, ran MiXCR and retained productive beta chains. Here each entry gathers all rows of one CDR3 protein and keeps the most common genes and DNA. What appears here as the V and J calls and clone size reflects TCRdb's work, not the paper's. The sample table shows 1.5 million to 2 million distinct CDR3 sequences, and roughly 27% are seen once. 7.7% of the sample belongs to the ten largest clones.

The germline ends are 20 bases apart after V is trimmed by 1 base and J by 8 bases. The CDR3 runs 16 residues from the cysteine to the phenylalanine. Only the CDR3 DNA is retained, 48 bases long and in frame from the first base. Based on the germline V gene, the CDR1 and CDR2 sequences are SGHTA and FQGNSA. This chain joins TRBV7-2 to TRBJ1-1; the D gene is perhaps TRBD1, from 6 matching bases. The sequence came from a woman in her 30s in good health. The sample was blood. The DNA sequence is TGTGCCAGCAGCTTAGGTGGAGGGTGGCGGGGGGCCGAAGCTTTCTTT. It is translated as CASSLGGGWRGAEAFF. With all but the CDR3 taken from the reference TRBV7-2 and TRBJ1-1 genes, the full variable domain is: GAGVSQSPSNKVTEKGKDVELRCDPISGHTALYWYRQSLGQGLEFLIYFQGNSAPDKSGLPSDRFSAERTGGSVSTLTIQRTQQEDSAVYLCASSLGGGWRGAEAFFGQGTRLTVV.